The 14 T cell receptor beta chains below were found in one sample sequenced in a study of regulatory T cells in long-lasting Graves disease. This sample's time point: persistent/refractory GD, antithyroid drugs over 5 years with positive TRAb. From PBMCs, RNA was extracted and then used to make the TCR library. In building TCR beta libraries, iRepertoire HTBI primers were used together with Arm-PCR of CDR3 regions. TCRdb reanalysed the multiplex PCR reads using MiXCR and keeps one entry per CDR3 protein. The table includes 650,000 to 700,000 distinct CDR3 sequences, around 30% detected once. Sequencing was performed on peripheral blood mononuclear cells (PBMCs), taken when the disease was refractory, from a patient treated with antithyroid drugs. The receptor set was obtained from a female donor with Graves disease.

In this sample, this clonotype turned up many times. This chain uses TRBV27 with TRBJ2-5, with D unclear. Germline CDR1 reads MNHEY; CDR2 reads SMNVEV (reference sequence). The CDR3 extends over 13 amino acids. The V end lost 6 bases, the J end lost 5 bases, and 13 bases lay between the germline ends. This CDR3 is CASSNTRRETQYF. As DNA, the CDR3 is TGTGCCAGCAGCAATACAAGGCGGGAGACCCAGTACTTC.

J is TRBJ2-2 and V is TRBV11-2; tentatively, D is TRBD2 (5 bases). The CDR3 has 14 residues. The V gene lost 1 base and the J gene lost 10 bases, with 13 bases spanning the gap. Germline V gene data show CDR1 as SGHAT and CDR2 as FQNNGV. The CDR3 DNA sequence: TGTGCCAGCAGCTTAGGTTCCGGGATCGCGGAGCTGTTTTTT. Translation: CASSLGSGIAELFF.

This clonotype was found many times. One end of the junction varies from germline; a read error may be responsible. CDR3 amino acids: CASSLTTNTEAFF. As DNA, the CDR3 is TGCGCCAGCAGTTTAACGACGAACACTGAAGCTTTCTTT. The chain links TRBV12-3 or TRBV12-4 to TRBJ1-1; D is uncertain. CDR3 size: 13 residues.

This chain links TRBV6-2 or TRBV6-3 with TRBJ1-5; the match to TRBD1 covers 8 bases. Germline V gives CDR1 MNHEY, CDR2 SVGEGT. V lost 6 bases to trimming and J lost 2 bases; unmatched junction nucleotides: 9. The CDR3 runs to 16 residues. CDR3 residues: CASSPITGGRNQPQHF. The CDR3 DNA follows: TGTGCCAGCAGCCCGATTACAGGGGGTCGCAATCAGCCCCAGCATTTT.

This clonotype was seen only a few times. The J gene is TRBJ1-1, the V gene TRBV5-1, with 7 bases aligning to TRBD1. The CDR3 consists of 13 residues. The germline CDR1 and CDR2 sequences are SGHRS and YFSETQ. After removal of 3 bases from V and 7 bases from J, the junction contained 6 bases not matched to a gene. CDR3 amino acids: CASSYRGVNEAFF. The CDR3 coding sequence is TGCGCCAGCAGCTACAGGGGAGTAAATGAAGCTTTCTTT.

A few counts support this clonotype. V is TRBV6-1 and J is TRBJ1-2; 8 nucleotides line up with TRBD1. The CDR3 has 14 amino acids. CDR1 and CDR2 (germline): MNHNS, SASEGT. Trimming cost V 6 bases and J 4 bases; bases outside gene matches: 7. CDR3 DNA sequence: TGTGCCAGCAGGCCCGACAGGGGCGCCTATGGCTACACCTTC. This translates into CASRPDRGAYGYTF.

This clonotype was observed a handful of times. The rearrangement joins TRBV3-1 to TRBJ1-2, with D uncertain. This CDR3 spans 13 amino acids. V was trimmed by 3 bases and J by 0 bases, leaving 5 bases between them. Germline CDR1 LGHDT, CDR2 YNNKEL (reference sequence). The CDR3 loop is CASSHQPNYGYTF. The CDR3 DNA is TGTGCCAGCAGCCACCAGCCTAACTATGGCTACACCTTC.

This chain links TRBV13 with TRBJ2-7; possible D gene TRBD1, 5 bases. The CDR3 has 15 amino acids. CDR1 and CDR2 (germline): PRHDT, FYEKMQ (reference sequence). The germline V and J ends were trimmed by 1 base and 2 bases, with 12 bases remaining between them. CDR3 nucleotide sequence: TGTGCCAGCAGCTTAGTCTGTTCGGACACCTACGAGCAGTACTTC. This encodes CASSLVCSDTYEQYF.

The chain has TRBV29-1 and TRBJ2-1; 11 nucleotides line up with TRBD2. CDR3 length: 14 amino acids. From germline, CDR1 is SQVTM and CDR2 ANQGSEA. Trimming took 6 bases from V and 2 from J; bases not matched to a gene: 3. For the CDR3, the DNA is TGCAGCGTGACGGGACTAGCGGCCTACAATGAGCAGTTCTTC. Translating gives CSVTGLAAYNEQFF.

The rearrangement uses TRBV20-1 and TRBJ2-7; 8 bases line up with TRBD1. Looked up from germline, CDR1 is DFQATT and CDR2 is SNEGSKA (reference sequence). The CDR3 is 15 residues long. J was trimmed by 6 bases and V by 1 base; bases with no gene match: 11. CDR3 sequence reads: CSARGSGQGSFEQYF. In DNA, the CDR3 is TGCAGTGCTAGAGGGTCAGGACAGGGTTCTTTCGAGCAGTACTTC.

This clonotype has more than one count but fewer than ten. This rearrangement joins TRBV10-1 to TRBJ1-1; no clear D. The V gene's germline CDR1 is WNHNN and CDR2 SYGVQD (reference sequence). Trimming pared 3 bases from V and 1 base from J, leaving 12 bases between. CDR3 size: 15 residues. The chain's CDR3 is CASSEGGFGNTEAFF. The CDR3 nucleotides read TGCGCCAGCAGTGAAGGAGGGTTTGGGAACACTGAAGCTTTCTTT.

The CDR3 sequence is CASSQHTWRGSEAFF. DNA for the CDR3: TGTGCCAGCAGCCAACACACCTGGCGGGGCTCTGAAGCTTTCTTT. The chain employs TRBV28 and TRBJ1-1, with D perhaps TRBD1 (5 bases). Germline assignment: CDR1 MDHEN and CDR2 SYDVKM. The CDR3 length is 15 residues. Trimming took 6 bases from V and 6 from J, leaving 20 bases between them.

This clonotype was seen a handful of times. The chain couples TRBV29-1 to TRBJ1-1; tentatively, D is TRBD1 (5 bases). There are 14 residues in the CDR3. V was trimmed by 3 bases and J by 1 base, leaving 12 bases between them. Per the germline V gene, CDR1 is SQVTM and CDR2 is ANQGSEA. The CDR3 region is CSVEMFTGNTEAFF. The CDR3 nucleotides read TGCAGCGTTGAGATGTTTACAGGGAACACTGAAGCTTTCTTT.

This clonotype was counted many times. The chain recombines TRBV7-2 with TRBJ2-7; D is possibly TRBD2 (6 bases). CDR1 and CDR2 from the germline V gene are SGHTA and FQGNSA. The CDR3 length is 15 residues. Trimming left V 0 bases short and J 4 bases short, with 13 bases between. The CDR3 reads CASSLAGGRGYEQYF. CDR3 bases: TGTGCCAGCAGCTTAGCGGGAGGTCGGGGGTACGAGCAGTACTTC.